Listed below are T cell receptor beta chains from one sample, sequenced in a study of Ad26.COV2.S vaccination and SARS-CoV-2 variants. Assay: immunoSEQ multiplex PCR; the TCRdb copy retains only in-frame clones and omits some. The table lists about 480,000 clones, 87% of them singletons. The sample was peripheral blood, taken in a trial of Ad26.COV2.S vaccine versus placebo. These receptors originate from a person between 18 and 65 years old who received the Ad26.COV2.S COVID-19 vaccine or a placebo. Both conserved end residues are part of each CDR3. D genes are given only for firm matches. Size tells how often a clone was seen (once, few, many) or the class of an expanded clone, and some rows leave it out.

>TRBV5-6|TRBJ1-2|NA|NA
TGTGCCAGCAGCTTGGTGCCAGATGACTATGGCTACACCTTC
CASSLVPDDYGYTF
>TRBV2|TRBJ2-3|TRBD2|NA
TGTGCCAGCTGGGGGTTCAAGACTAGCGGGAGCCCAACCTTTAGCACAGATACGCAGTATTTT
CASWGFKTSGSPTFSTDTQYF
>TRBV4-2|TRBJ1-2|TRBD1|NA
TGTGCCAGCAGCCACGCAGGGACAGGGGGGAGCGTCTATGGCTACACCTTC
CASSHAGTGGSVYGYTF
>TRBV27|TRBJ1-2|NA|NA
TGTGCCAGCAGTTTATACGGACCTAACTATGGCTACACCTTC
CASSLYGPNYGYTF
>TRBV29-1|TRBJ1-3|NA|NA
TGCAGCGTCTCCCGGGCAGCGAGCTCTGGAAACACCATATATTTT
CSVSRAASSGNTIYF
>TRBV30|TRBJ2-5|NA|NA
TGTGCCTGGAGCCCCTACTGGGGGGACCAAGAGACCCAGTACTTC
CAWSPYWGDQETQYF
>TRBV27|TRBJ2-1|TRBD2|NA
TGTGCCAGCAGTACCCGAACCTCTAGCGGGAGTCTGAATGAGCAGTTCTTC
CASSTRTSSGSLNEQFF
>TRBV5-1|TRBJ2-7|NA|few
TGCGCCAGCAGCACCTCGGGACCCGAGCAGTACTTC
CASSTSGPEQYF
>TRBV28|TRBJ1-6|TRBD1|NA
TGTGCCAGCAGTTTAACGAGACAGGGGACCTATAATTCACCCCTCCACTTT
CASSLTRQGTYNSPLHF
>TRBV7-9|TRBJ2-7|NA|NA
TGTGCCAGCAGACCCATCCCCGGGGCCGAGCAGTACTTC
CASRPIPGAEQYF
>TRBV4-2|TRBJ1-2|TRBD1|once
TGTGCCAGCAGCCAATTCCCCTTTAGGGGGCTTTCCTATGGCTACACCTTC
CASSQFPFRGLSYGYTF
>TRBV19|TRBJ2-7|TRBD1|NA
TGTGCCAGTAGTTCCGGGACAGGGTCTTACGAGCAGTACTTC
CASSSGTGSYEQYF
>TRBV11-2|TRBJ2-7|NA|NA
TGTGCCAGCAGCTTAGGCGGGTCCTACGAGCAGTACTTC
CASSLGGSYEQYF
>TRBV7-8|TRBJ2-1|TRBD2|NA
TGTGCCAGCAGAAAAATAAGGGGACTAGCGGGGAGCTACAATGATAAGGAGCAGTTCTTC
CASRKIRGLAGSYNDKEQFF
>TRBV11-2|TRBJ2-3|TRBD1|NA
TGTGCCAGCAGCTCGGGCACGGGACAGAGCACAGATACGCAGTATTTT
CASSSGTGQSTDTQYF
>TRBV4-3|TRBJ2-1|NA|NA
TGCGCCAGCAGCCAGGAGGGACAGATCAATGAGCAGTTCTTC
CASSQEGQINEQFF
>TRBV11-3|TRBJ1-1|NA|NA
TGTGCCAGCAGCTTAGATGCGGGGGGTGAAGCTTTCTTT
CASSLDAGGEAFF
>TRBV10-3|TRBJ2-3|NA|NA
TGTGCCATCAGAAGTCGGGATCTTACAGATACGCAGTATTTT
CAIRSRDLTDTQYF
>TRBV5-1|TRBJ1-2|TRBD1|NA
TGCGCCAGCAGCCCAGGGGCCCGGGACAGGGAGGCTCGCACCTTC
CASSPGARDREARTF
>TRBV28|TRBJ2-3|NA|NA
TGTGCCAGCAGCCAAGGATTGGCCTCGACTAGCACAGATACGCAGTATTTT
CASSQGLASTSTDTQYF